Presented here are 23 T cell receptor beta chains from one specimen sequenced in a study of radiotherapy plus CTLA-4 blockade in lung cancer. Only in-frame clones appear in the TCRdb table, and some are missing; sequencing was by immunoSEQ multiplex PCR. The table shows 50,000 to 85,000 clones, with approximately 83% occurring only once. This specimen was peripheral blood, taken from a patient treated with radiotherapy plus ipilimumab. The receptors come from a human donor with non-small cell lung cancer who had a partial response to radiotherapy plus ipilimumab.

The V and J genes are TRBV18 and TRBJ2-1; TRBD2 might be the D (5 bases). The length of the CDR3 is 12 residues. V gave up 5 bases and J gave up 8 bases, with 10 bases separating them. The germline V gene has CDR1 KGHSH and CDR2 LQKENI. This CDR3 reads CASSDARDEQFF. CDR3 DNA: TGTGCCAGCTCAGATGCGAGGGATGAGCAGTTCTTC.

This chain connects TRBV6-1 to TRBJ1-5, with 9 bases lining up with TRBD1. V dropped 6 bases and J dropped 2; count of bases not matched to a gene: 2. The CDR3 loop spans 14 amino acids. Germline loops: CDR1 MNHNS, CDR2 SASEGT. CDR3 sequence reads: CASRGQGGNQPQHF. CDR3 DNA: TGTGCCAGCAGGGGACAGGGCGGCAATCAGCCCCAGCATTTT.

The CDR3 region is CASRSQGRVSTEAFF. In DNA form, the CDR3 reads TGTGCCAGCAGGTCCCAGGGGCGGGTAAGCACTGAAGCTTTCTTT. This sequence joins TRBV2 and TRBJ1-1, with D maybe TRBD1 (6 bases). V was shortened by 6 bases and J by 4 bases, with 18 bases between the two germline ends. The germline V gene has CDR1 SNHLY and CDR2 FYNNEI. The length of the CDR3 is 15 residues.

The rearrangement links TRBV19 to TRBJ2-5, with TRBD1 as a possible D gene (6 bases). Germline values: CDR1 LNHDA, CDR2 SQIVND (reference sequence). The V end was cut by 10 bases, the J end by 7 bases, with 19 bases between. The CDR3 has 13 amino acids. The CDR3 is CATLEQGYRTQYF. The CDR3 nucleotides are TGTGCCACCCTAGAACAGGGTTATCGGACCCAGTACTTC.

J is TRBJ2-5 and V is TRBV4-1, with 10 positions matching TRBD2. This CDR3 region has 14 residues. Germline V gives CDR1 MGHRA, CDR2 YSYEKL. The V gene end was trimmed by 3 bases and the J gene end by 11 bases; junction bases not matched to a gene: 9. The DNA of the CDR3 is TGCGCCAGCAGCCAGCCTAGCGGGAGAGGGGAGCAGTACTTC. Translation gives CASSQPSGRGEQYF.

V usage is TRBV25-1 and J usage is TRBJ2-7, with D possibly being TRBD1 (6 bases). From germline, CDR1 is MGHDK and CDR2 SYGVNS. CDR3 length: 18 amino acids. V lost 2 bases to trimming and J lost 0 bases, with 20 bases between them. The CDR3 DNA follows: TGTGCCAGCAGTGAAGGTTATTGGGTGACAGGTGCCTCCTACGAGCAGTACTTC. It codes for CASSEGYWVTGASYEQYF.

V and J are TRBV30 and TRBJ1-3; D is undetermined. The V end lost 3 bases, the J end lost 1 base, and 10 bases lay between the germline ends. This CDR3 comprises 14 residues. In germline, CDR1 is GTSNPN, CDR2 SVGIG (reference sequence). The CDR3 coding sequence is TGTGCCTGGAGGGGGAGGGTTTCTGGAAACACCATATATTTT. Translated: CAWRGRVSGNTIYF. Combining the CDR3 with reference TRBV30 and TRBJ1-3 gives the whole variable domain SQTIHQWPATLVQPVGSPLSLECTVEGTSNPNLYWYRQAAGRGLQLLFYSVGIGQISSEVPQNLSASRPQDRQFILSSKKLLLSDSGFYLCAWRGRVSGNTIYFGEGSWLTVV.

The chain combines TRBV9 with TRBJ2-3; 10 bases map to TRBD2. Trimming removed 4 bases from V and 3 bases from J; junction bases left unmatched: 14. This CDR3 is built from 18 residues. Germline V gives CDR1 SGDLS, CDR2 YYNGEE. The CDR3 nucleotides read TGTGCCAGCAGCTTAACGCGCGCTAGCGGGAGTGGGACAGATACGCAGTATTTT. Encoded protein: CASSLTRASGSGTDTQYF.

V is TRBV7-9 and J is TRBJ2-1, with D maybe TRBD2 (6 bases). Germline values: CDR1 SEHNR, CDR2 FQNEAQ (reference sequence). The V and J ends lost 5 bases and 9 bases respectively, with 11 bases between them. CDR3 size: 12 residues. CDR3 DNA: TGTGCCAGCAGCCAGGCGGGGCTTGAGCAGTTCTTC. This sequence encodes CASSQAGLEQFF.

This rearrangement joins TRBV4-2 to TRBJ1-2; D call uncertain. Deletions cut 0 bases from V and 0 bases from J, with 8 bases between. Germline assignment: CDR1 LGHNA and CDR2 YNFKEQ. CDR3 length: 15 amino acids. The CDR3 DNA reads as TGTGCCAGCAGCCAAGATCCCGCAGCTAACTATGGCTACACCTTC. Translating it yields CASSQDPAANYGYTF.

The V call is TRBV6-6, the J call TRBJ2-3; 8 positions match TRBD2. Germline V gene data show CDR1 as MNHNY and CDR2 as SVGAGI (reference sequence). CDR3 length: 13 residues. With 6 bases clipped from V and 6 bases from J, the junction kept 5 bases outside the gene matches. The CDR3 bases are TGTGCCAGCAGCGGACTAGCTTTGGATACGCAGTATTTT. Its protein is CASSGLALDTQYF.

The chain employs TRBV5-1 and TRBJ2-3; D perhaps matches TRBD1 (6 bases). The CDR3 runs to 15 residues. CDR1 is SGHRS and CDR2 is YFSETQ in the germline V gene. V shed 0 bases and J shed 2 bases, with 10 bases lying between them. The CDR3 DNA sequence: TGCGCCAGCAGCTTGGAAGGGGGTTTCACAGATACGCAGTATTTT. The encoded protein is CASSLEGGFTDTQYF. The variable domain in full, completed from reference TRBV5-1 and TRBJ2-3, reads KAGVTQTPRYLIKTRGQQVTLSCSPISGHRSVSWYQQTPGQGLQFLFEYFSETQRNKGNFPGRFSGRQFSNSRSEMNVSTLELGDSALYLCASSLEGGFTDTQYFGPGTRLTVL.

This chain uses TRBV9 with TRBJ2-2; 9 positions agree with TRBD1. This CDR3 has 15 amino acids. The germline CDR1 and CDR2 sequences are SGDLS and YYNGEE. V was clipped by 6 bases and J by 4 bases; unmatched bases: 7. The CDR3 is CASTSGTGFTGELFF. The CDR3 nucleotides are TGTGCCAGCACTTCTGGGACAGGGTTCACCGGGGAGCTGTTTTTT.

The chain is built from TRBV19 and TRBJ2-1; a possible D gene is TRBD2 (6 bases). Deletions cut 1 base from V and 3 bases from J, with 16 bases between. Germline V gene lookup returns CDR1 LNHDA and CDR2 SQIVND (reference sequence). The CDR3 is 17 residues long. CDR3: CASSIASRLGHYNEQFF. The CDR3 DNA is TGTGCCAGTAGTATAGCGTCTCGACTAGGCCACTACAATGAGCAGTTCTTC.

V usage is TRBV6-1 and J usage is TRBJ2-7; a possible D gene is TRBD1 (5 bases). The CDR3 is 13 residues long. V gave up 3 bases and J gave up 6 bases, with 12 bases separating them. In germline, CDR1 is MNHNS, CDR2 SASEGT. CDR3 loop: CASSEFRVGEQYF. DNA of the CDR3: TGTGCCAGCAGTGAGTTCAGGGTGGGCGAGCAGTACTTC.

The chain recombines TRBV27 with TRBJ1-4, with D unclear. Trimming removed 6 bases from V and 7 bases from J, with 15 bases in between. The CDR3 covers 14 residues. Germline V gives CDR1 MNHEY, CDR2 SMNVEV (reference sequence). The CDR3 DNA sequence: TGTGCCAGCAGAGGAAGGTTAGAGGGTGAAAAACTGTTTTTT. This encodes CASRGRLEGEKLFF.

With regard to this clone: Sequence at one end of the junction differs from germline and may be a read error. The V and J genes are TRBV28 and TRBJ1-1, with 9 bases aligning to TRBD1. The CDR3 spans 15 residues. Germline V gene data show CDR1 as MDHEN and CDR2 as SYDVKM. DNA for the CDR3: TGTGCCAGCAGTAGGACCGGGACAGGGAACCCTGAAGCTTTCTTT. Translation gives CASSRTGTGNPEAFF.

The chain is built from TRBV6-1 and TRBJ2-6; a weak D match, TRBD2 (5 bases). Germline-derived CDR1 and CDR2 are MNHNS and SASEGT. Trimming removed 8 bases at V and 0 bases at J, with 11 bases between. The CDR3 is 15 residues long. In DNA, the CDR3 is TGTGCCAGCCGGGGTCAAAACTCTGGGGCCAACGTCCTGACTTTC. Its translation is CASRGQNSGANVLTF.

The chain has TRBV4-1 and TRBJ1-4, with D possibly being TRBD1 (6 bases). CDR1 MGHRA and CDR2 YSYEKL come from the germline V gene. The CDR3 loop spans 14 amino acids. V lost 4 bases, J lost 6 bases, and 12 bases lay in between. In DNA form, the CDR3 reads TGCGCCAGCAGCCGCGCAACAGGGTATGAAAAACTGTTTTTT. Translation: CASSRATGYEKLFF.

The chain joins TRBV27 to TRBJ2-2; the D gene is possibly TRBD1 (5 bases). The CDR3 sequence is 14 residues long. V dropped 4 bases and J dropped 4 bases, with 10 bases sitting between them. CDR1 is MNHEY and CDR2 is SMNVEV in the germline V gene (reference sequence). The CDR3 DNA sequence: TGTGCCAGCAGTTATGGGGCAGGCACCGGGGAGCTGTTTTTT. It translates to CASSYGAGTGELFF.

V gene TRBV14 combines with J gene TRBJ2-7, with 12 bases identical to TRBD1. Germline loops: CDR1 SGHDN, CDR2 FVKESK. The CDR3 is made up of 15 amino acids. Germline trimming cut 5 bases from V and 6 bases from J; bases unmatched to any gene: 8. The CDR3 region has the DNA TGTGCCAGCAGCTTTGCCGGGACAGGGGGCCGCGAGCAGTACTTC. Amino acids: CASSFAGTGGREQYF.

For the CDR3, the DNA is TGTGCCAGCAGTTCGGCGGGACGGCCGAGGGCCTACGAGCAGTACTTC. Protein product: CASSSAGRPRAYEQYF. The gene calls are TRBV27 and TRBJ2-7, with D maybe TRBD2 (6 bases). The CDR3 is made up of 16 amino acids. In germline, CDR1 is MNHEY, CDR2 SMNVEV (reference sequence). Trimming cost V 4 bases and J 2 bases, with 18 bases left between them.

The genes are TRBV27 and TRBJ2-2, with 9 bases that match TRBD2. V shed 2 bases and J 2 bases; nucleotides not matched to a gene: 3. This CDR3 comprises 16 residues. Germline V gene data show CDR1 as MNHEY and CDR2 as SMNVEV (reference sequence). CDR3 nucleotide sequence: TGTGCCAGCAGTTTAGCGGGAGGGCCCAACACCGGGGAGCTGTTTTTT. Protein product: CASSLAGGPNTGELFF.